The next 23 T cell receptor beta chains were all read from a single sample in a study of beta chain features in type 1 diabetes. cDNA synthesis used the whole RNA isolate, giving expressed TCRB sequences. The method was immunoSEQ multiplex PCR; TCRdb's version includes in-frame clones alone and lacks a portion of them. The table has about 170,000 clones, around 7.8% seen once. Overall study results and limits: Type 1 diabetes patients showed a moderate but significant shortening of TCRB CDR3s in all four CD4+ subsets.

These TCRs' antigens remain unknown. Sequenced: central memory CD4+ T cells from blood. The source is a woman aged 40 to 49 with type 1 diabetes.

This clone was seen ten or more times. CDR3 loop: CASSPQDEQFF. The CDR3 DNA sequence: TGTGCCAGCAGTCCCCAGGATGAGCAGTTCTTC. This chain connects TRBV28 to TRBJ2-1; D is uncertain. The CDR3 has 11 amino acids. Germline CDR1 MDHEN, CDR2 SYDVKM. V was trimmed by 5 bases and J by 8 bases, leaving 7 bases between them. The full variable domain, rest sourced from reference TRBV28 and TRBJ2-1, is DVKVTQSSRYLVKRTGEKVFLECVQDMDHENMFWYRQDPGLGLRLIYFSYDVKMKEKGDIPEGYSVSREKKERFSLILESASTNQTSMYLCASSPQDEQFFGPGTRLTVL.

This clone has more than one count but fewer than ten. The chain uses TRBV28 and TRBJ2-5; 9 bases match TRBD1. V shed 4 bases and J 5 bases; nucleotides not matched to a gene: 11. Germline CDR1 MDHEN, CDR2 SYDVKM. The CDR3 has 16 amino acids. The CDR3 coding sequence is TGTGCCAGCAGTTCCTTCGGACAGGGGAAGGGGGAGACCCAGTACTTC. Amino acid sequence: CASSSFGQGKGETQYF.

The chain couples TRBV9 to TRBJ2-5; TRBD2 is a possible D gene (6 bases). This CDR3 region has 14 residues. V gave up 4 bases and J gave up 0 bases, with 10 bases separating them. CDR1 SGDLS and CDR2 YYNGEE come from the germline V gene. The CDR3 loop reads CASSMGGDQETQYF. The CDR3 region has the DNA TGTGCCAGCAGCATGGGCGGGGACCAAGAGACCCAGTACTTC.

This clone was found a few times. A junction boundary mismatches the germline segment, possibly from a read error. The rearrangement joins TRBV28 to TRBJ1-2; the D gene is possibly TRBD1 (6 bases). This CDR3 contains 14 residues. The germline V gene encodes CDR1 MDHEN and CDR2 SYDVKM. CDR3 sequence (DNA): TGTGCCAGTAGTTTACAGGACAGATTACGGGGCTACACCTTC. Protein sequence: CASSLQDRLRGYTF.

This clone has more than one count but fewer than ten. The genes are TRBV7-3 and TRBJ1-6, with 10 bases fitting TRBD1. V shed 5 bases and J 10 bases; nucleotides not matched to a gene: 5. The CDR3 spans 14 residues. CDR1 is SGHTA, CDR2 FQGTGA, per germline. Here the CDR3 DNA reads TGTGCCAGCAGCCTTGGACAGGGGGGCTCACCCCTCCACTTT. The encoded protein is CASSLGQGGSPLHF.

The chain carries TRBV7-3 and TRBJ2-2, with a possible D match to TRBD2 (5 bases). Trimming cost V 0 bases and J 4 bases, with 9 bases left between them. Germline V CDR1 and CDR2: SGHTA, FQGTGA. There are 15 residues in the CDR3. The CDR3 sequence: CASSLTRVGTGELFF. The CDR3 nucleotides read TGTGCCAGCAGCTTAACGAGGGTGGGCACCGGGGAGCTGTTTTTT.

Remarks on this clone: The same CDR3 can be traced to other DNA sequences in this sample. J is TRBJ1-2 and V is TRBV5-4, with TRBD1 matching 7 bases. V was pared by 2 bases and J by 6 bases, with 4 bases of the junction left unmatched. Germline CDR1 and CDR2: SGHNT and YYREEE (reference sequence). The CDR3 has 13 residues. CDR3 in amino acids: CASSLGQEDGYTF. The CDR3 coding sequence is TGTGCCAGCAGCTTAGGACAGGAGGATGGCTACACCTTC.

This clone was found many times. V and J are TRBV29-1 and TRBJ2-2; 7 bases align to TRBD2. Germline V gene sequence: CDR1 SQVTM, CDR2 ANQGSEA. This CDR3 is built from 14 residues. With V trimmed by 3 bases and J by 5 bases, 6 bases remained unmatched. The CDR3, as DNA: TGCAGCGTTGAGGGCGGGAGTAGAACCGGGGAGCTGTTTTTT. It specifies CSVEGGSRTGELFF.

The table lists this clone with a few counts. The chain links TRBV18 to TRBJ2-6; no clear D gene. V dropped 2 bases and J dropped 0 bases, with 11 bases sitting between them. The CDR3 covers 17 residues. CDR1 is KGHSH, CDR2 LQKENI, per germline. The CDR3 sequence is CASSPVRFSSGANVLTF. CDR3 sequence (DNA): TGTGCCAGCTCACCAGTCAGATTCAGCTCTGGGGCCAACGTCCTGACTTTC.

This sequence joins TRBV7-3 and TRBJ1-2, with D unresolved. V lost 5 bases and J lost 8, with 18 bases in between. Looked up from germline, CDR1 is SGHTA and CDR2 is FQGTGA. The CDR3 contains 14 residues. CDR3 DNA: TGTGCCAGCAGCCGGGCTCCCGGGGAAGAGGGCTACACCTTC. Protein sequence: CASSRAPGEEGYTF.

This clone appeared many times. The rearrangement uses TRBV11-2 and TRBJ1-1; D is ambiguous. This CDR3 spans 13 amino acids. The germline CDR1 and CDR2 sequences are SGHAT and FQNNGV. The V end lost 3 bases, the J end lost 1 base, and 6 bases lay between the germline ends. The CDR3 region has the DNA TGTGCCAGCAGCTTGCAGGAGAACACTGAAGCTTTCTTT. Its translation is CASSLQENTEAFF.

V gene TRBV28 combines with J gene TRBJ2-1, with D unresolved. The CDR3 runs 16 residues. The germline gives CDR1 MDHEN, CDR2 SYDVKM. The ends were cut back, 2 bases at V and 1 base at J, with 12 bases in the middle. The CDR3 loop reads CASSLKPSGSYNEQFF. CDR3 bases: TGTGCCAGCAGTTTAAAGCCTTCGGGTTCCTACAATGAGCAGTTCTTC.

This clone was seen more than once but under ten times. The chain recombines TRBV29-1 with TRBJ2-5; 8 bases map to TRBD2. This CDR3 is 12 amino acids long. Germline V gene lookup returns CDR1 SQVTM and CDR2 ANQGSEA. The J segment lost 4 bases and the V segment lost 2 bases, leaving 0 bases of the junction unmatched. CDR3 bases: TGCAGCGTTGAACTAGCGGGAGAGACCCAGTACTTC. Translation gives CSVELAGETQYF.

This clone occurred a few times. This sequence joins TRBV9 and TRBJ1-2, with 9 positions matching TRBD1. Looked up from germline, CDR1 is SGDLS and CDR2 is YYNGEE. V trimming: 4 bases; J trimming: 5 bases; junction bases outside the gene matches: 12. The CDR3 loop spans 16 amino acids. CDR3 sequence: CASSPGQGTGEYGYTF. DNA for the CDR3: TGTGCCAGCAGCCCCGGACAGGGGACGGGTGAATATGGCTACACCTTC.

The sample holds a few counts of this clone. The chain carries TRBV6-5 and TRBJ2-3; possibly TRBD1 for D (6 bases). The CDR3 runs 14 residues. Per germline, CDR1 MNHEY and CDR2 SVGAGI. The ends were cut back, 0 bases at V and 5 bases at J, with 9 bases in the middle. This chain's CDR3 is CASSYSTGLDTQYF. For the CDR3, the DNA is TGTGCCAGCAGTTACTCCACAGGGTTAGATACGCAGTATTTT.

The V and J genes are TRBV6-5 and TRBJ2-5, with 14 nucleotides matching TRBD2. The CDR3 covers 16 residues. The germline V gene has CDR1 MNHEY and CDR2 SVGAGI. J lost 5 bases, V lost 4 bases, and 6 bases had no gene match. The CDR3 sequence is CASSFGLAGGKETQYF. CDR3 DNA sequence: TGTGCCAGCAGTTTCGGACTAGCGGGAGGAAAGGAGACCCAGTACTTC.

V is TRBV7-9 and J is TRBJ2-1; no reliable D call. V was cut by 5 bases and J by 8 bases, with 7 bases left in between. The CDR3 totals 11 residues. Per germline, CDR1 SEHNR and CDR2 FQNEAQ (reference sequence). CDR3 coding DNA: TGTGCCAGCAGCACTCGGGATGAGCAGTTCTTC. It yields the protein CASSTRDEQFF.

The chain combines TRBV7-2 with TRBJ1-1; the D is unclear. Trimming removed 2 bases at V and 2 bases at J, with 9 bases between. CDR1 and CDR2 from the germline V gene are SGHTA and FQGNSA. This CDR3 region has 14 residues. DNA of the CDR3: TGTGCCAGCAGCTTATATGCGGCCAACACTGAAGCTTTCTTT. This sequence encodes CASSLYAANTEAFF. Variable domain in full (rest from reference TRBV7-2 and TRBJ1-1): GAGVSQSPSNKVTEKGKDVELRCDPISGHTALYWYRQSLGQGLEFLIYFQGNSAPDKSGLPSDRFSAERTGGSVSTLTIQRTQQEDSAVYLCASSLYAANTEAFFGQGTRLTVV.

This clone was picked up a small number of times. V and J are TRBV4-3 and TRBJ2-2; 8 positions agree with TRBD2. The germline gives CDR1 LGHNA, CDR2 YSLEER. The trim removed 0 bases at V and 5 bases at J, leaving 8 bases unmatched. The CDR3 is 17 residues long. The CDR3: CASSQDGRGARTGELFF. As DNA, the CDR3 is TGCGCCAGCAGCCAAGATGGGCGGGGGGCTCGGACCGGGGAGCTGTTTTTT.

There are a few counts of this clone. The V gene is TRBV14, the J gene TRBJ2-1, with 8 nucleotides matching TRBD2. The V gene end was trimmed by 3 bases and the J gene end by 8 bases; junction bases not matched to a gene: 9. The CDR3 spans 15 residues. Per germline, CDR1 SGHDN and CDR2 FVKESK. CDR3 bases: TGTGCCAGCAGCCACCGAGCGGGAGCAGGGGATGAGCAGTTCTTC. Protein product: CASSHRAGAGDEQFF.

Written as DNA, the CDR3 is TGTGCCAGCAGTGTAACAGGAGGGTTTTCCTACGAGCAGTACTTC. Protein product: CASSVTGGFSYEQYF. The rearrangement uses TRBV28 and TRBJ2-7, with D possibly being TRBD2 (6 bases). V was cut by 5 bases and J by 1 base, with 15 bases left in between. The CDR3 covers 15 residues. Germline CDR1 is MDHEN and CDR2 is SYDVKM.

This clone was observed a handful of times. The chain joins TRBV29-1 to TRBJ2-2; maybe TRBD2 (6 bases). Germline loops: CDR1 SQVTM, CDR2 ANQGSEA. The CDR3 loop spans 13 amino acids. The ends were cut back, 4 bases at V and 5 bases at J, with 11 bases in the middle. The CDR3 here is CSVASRGTGELFF. CDR3 coding DNA: TGCAGCGTTGCTAGTCGGGGGACCGGGGAGCTGTTTTTT.

The rearrangement uses TRBV2 and TRBJ1-2; D is undetermined. The V end was cut by 8 bases, the J end by 3 bases, with 13 bases between. Germline values: CDR1 SNHLY, CDR2 FYNNEI. This CDR3 region has 13 residues. CDR3 nucleotides: TGTGCCAGCGGTCAGGCCTCGGACTATGGCTACACCTTC. Translating gives CASGQASDYGYTF.